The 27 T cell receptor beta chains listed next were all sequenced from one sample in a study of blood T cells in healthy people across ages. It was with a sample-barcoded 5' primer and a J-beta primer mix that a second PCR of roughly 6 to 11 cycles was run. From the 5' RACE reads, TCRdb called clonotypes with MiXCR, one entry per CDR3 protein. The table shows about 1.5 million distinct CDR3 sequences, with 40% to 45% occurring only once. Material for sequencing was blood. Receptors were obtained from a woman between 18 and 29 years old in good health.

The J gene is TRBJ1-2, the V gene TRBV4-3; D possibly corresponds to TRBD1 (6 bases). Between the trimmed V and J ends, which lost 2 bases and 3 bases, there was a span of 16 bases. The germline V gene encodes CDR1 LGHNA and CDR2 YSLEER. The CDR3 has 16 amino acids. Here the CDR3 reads CASSQHAPGQYYGYTF. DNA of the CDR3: TGCGCCAGCAGCCAACATGCCCCAGGACAGTACTATGGCTACACCTTC.

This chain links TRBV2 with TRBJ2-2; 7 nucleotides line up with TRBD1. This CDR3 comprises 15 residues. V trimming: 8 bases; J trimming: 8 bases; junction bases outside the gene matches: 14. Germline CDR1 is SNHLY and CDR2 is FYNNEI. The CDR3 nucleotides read TGTGCCAGCTTTCCCGGGACAGCGTATATTGGGGAGCTGTTTTTT. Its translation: CASFPGTAYIGELFF.

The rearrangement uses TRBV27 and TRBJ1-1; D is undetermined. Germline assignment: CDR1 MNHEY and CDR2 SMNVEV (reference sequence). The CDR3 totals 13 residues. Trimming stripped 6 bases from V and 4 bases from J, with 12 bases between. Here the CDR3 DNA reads TGTGCCAGCAGCTCCGTCGTGTCCACTGAAGCTTTCTTT. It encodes CASSSVVSTEAFF.

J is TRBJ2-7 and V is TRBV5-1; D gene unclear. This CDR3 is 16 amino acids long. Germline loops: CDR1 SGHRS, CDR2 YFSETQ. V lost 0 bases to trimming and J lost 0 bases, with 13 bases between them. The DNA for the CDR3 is TGCGCCAGCAGCTTGGCTGGTCAGCTATTCTCCTACGAGCAGTACTTC. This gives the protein CASSLAGQLFSYEQYF.

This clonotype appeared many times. Here the CDR3 reads CASSQGGPNYGYTF. For the CDR3, the DNA is TGTGCCAGCAGCCAAGGCGGTCCTAACTATGGCTACACCTTC. The chain combines TRBV3-1 with TRBJ1-2; no reliable D call. The CDR3 runs to 14 residues. Trimming took off 1 base at V and 0 bases at J, with 6 bases between the two ends. Per the germline V gene, CDR1 is LGHDT and CDR2 is YNNKEL (reference sequence).

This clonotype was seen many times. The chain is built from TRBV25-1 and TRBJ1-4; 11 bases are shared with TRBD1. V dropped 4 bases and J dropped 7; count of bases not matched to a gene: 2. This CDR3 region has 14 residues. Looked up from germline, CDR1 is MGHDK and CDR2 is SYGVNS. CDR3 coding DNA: TGTGCCAGCAGTGGGACAGGGGGCGGTGAAAAACTGTTTTTT. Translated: CASSGTGGGEKLFF.

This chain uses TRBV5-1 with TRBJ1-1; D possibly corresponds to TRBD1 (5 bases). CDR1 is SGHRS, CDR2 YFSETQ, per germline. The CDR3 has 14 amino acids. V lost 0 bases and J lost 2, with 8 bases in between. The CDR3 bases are TGCGCCAGCAGCTTGGAAAGGGGAAACACTGAAGCTTTCTTT. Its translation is CASSLERGNTEAFF.

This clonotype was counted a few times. The DNA for the CDR3 is TGTGCCAGCAGCACACGACTTCTGGGTACGCAGTATTTT. Translated, it gives CASSTRLLGTQYF. V and J are TRBV7-9 and TRBJ2-3; D remains unclear. Per germline, CDR1 SEHNR and CDR2 FQNEAQ (reference sequence). V was cut by 5 bases and J by 8 bases, with 14 bases left in between. This CDR3 is built from 13 residues.

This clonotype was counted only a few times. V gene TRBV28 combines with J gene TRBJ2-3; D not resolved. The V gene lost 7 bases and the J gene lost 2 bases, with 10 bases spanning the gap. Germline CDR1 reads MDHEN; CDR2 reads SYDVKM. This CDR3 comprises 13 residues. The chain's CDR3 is CASNQGPTDTQYF. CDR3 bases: TGTGCCAGCAATCAAGGACCCACAGATACGCAGTATTTT.

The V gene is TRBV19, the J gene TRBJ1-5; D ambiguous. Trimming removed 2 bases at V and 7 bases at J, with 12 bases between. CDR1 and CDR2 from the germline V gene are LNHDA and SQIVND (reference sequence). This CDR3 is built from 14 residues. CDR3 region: CASSISPHGQPQHF. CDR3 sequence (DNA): TGTGCCAGTAGTATATCTCCCCACGGGCAGCCCCAGCATTTT.

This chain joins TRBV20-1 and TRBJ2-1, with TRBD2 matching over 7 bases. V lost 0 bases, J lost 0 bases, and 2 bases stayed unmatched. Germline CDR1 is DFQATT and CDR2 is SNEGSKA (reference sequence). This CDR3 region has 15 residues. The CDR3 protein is CSARERGSSYNEQFF. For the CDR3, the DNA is TGCAGTGCTAGAGAGCGGGGGAGCTCCTACAATGAGCAGTTCTTC.

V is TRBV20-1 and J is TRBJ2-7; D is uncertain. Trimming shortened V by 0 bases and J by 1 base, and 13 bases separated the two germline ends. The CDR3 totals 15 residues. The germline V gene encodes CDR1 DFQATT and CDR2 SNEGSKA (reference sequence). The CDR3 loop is CSARDAGGGSYEQYF. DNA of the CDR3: TGCAGTGCTAGAGATGCAGGTGGTGGATCCTACGAGCAGTACTTC.

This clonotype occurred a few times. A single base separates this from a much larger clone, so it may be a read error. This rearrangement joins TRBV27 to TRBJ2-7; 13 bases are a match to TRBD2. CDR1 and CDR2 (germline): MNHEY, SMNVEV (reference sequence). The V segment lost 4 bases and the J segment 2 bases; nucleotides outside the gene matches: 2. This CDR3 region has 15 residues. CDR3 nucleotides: TGTGCCAGCAGTTGGACTAGCGGGAGCCCCTACGAGCAGTACTTC. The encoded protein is CASSWTSGSPYEQYF.

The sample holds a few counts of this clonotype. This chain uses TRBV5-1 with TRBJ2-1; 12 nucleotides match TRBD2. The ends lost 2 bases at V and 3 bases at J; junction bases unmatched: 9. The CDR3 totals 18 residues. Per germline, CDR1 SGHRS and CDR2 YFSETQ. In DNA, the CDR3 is TGCGCCAGCAGCTTACCGGGACTAGCGGGCGATTTCTACAATGAGCAGTTCTTC. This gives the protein CASSLPGLAGDFYNEQFF.

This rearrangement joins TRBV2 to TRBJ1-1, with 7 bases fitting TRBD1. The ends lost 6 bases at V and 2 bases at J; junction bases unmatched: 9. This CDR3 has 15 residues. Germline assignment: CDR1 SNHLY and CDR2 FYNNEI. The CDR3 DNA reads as TGTGCCAGCAGCGCCCCCGGACAGGCAAACACTGAAGCTTTCTTT. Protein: CASSAPGQANTEAFF.

CDR3 region: CASSEDFSYNEQYF. CDR3 nucleotide sequence: TGCGCCAGCAGCGAGGACTTCTCCTACAATGAGCAGTACTTC. This rearrangement joins TRBV5-1 to TRBJ2-1; D is perhaps TRBD2 (5 bases). The end of the DNA is better explained by TRBJ2-7, so the J call may be wrong. This CDR3 contains 14 residues. CDR1 is SGHRS, CDR2 YFSETQ, per germline.

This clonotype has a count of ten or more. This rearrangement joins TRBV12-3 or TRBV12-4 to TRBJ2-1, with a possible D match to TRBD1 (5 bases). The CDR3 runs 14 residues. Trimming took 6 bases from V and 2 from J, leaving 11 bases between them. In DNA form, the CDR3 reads TGTGCCAGCAGCTTGCGGACAACCTACAATGAGCAGTTCTTC. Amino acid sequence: CASSLRTTYNEQFF.

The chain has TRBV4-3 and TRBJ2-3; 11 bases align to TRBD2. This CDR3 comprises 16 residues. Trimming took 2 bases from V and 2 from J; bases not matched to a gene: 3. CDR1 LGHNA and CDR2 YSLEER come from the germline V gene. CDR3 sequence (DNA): TGCGCCAGCAGCCAATTTAGCGGGAGGGCCACAGATACGCAGTATTTT. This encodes CASSQFSGRATDTQYF.

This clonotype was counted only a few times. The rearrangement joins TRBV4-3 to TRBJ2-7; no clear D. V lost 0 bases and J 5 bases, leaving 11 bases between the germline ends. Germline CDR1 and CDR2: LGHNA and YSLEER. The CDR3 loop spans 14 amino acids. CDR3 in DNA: TGCGCCAGCAGCCAAGAAAGTGGGTCCAACGAGCAGTACTTC. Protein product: CASSQESGSNEQYF.

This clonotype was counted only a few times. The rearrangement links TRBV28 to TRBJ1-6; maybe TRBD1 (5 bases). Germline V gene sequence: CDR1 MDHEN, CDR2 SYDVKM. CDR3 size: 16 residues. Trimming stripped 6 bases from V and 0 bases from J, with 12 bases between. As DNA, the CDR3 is TGTGCCAGCAGATATACAGACAGCTCCTATAATTCACCCCTCCACTTT. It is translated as CASRYTDSSYNSPLHF.

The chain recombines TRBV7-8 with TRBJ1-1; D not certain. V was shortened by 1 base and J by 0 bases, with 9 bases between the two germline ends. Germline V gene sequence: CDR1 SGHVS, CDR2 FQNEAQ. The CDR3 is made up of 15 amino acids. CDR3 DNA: TGTGCCAGCAGCTTAGAACTGCTTCTGAACACTGAAGCTTTCTTT. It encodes CASSLELLLNTEAFF.

CDR3 region: CASSLAPGQGFEKLFF. The CDR3 DNA reads as TGTGCCAGCAGCTTAGCTCCAGGACAGGGCTTTGAAAAACTGTTTTTT. The chain combines TRBV7-9 with TRBJ1-4; 8 bases match TRBD1. The CDR3 totals 16 residues. Unmatched junction bases numbered 7, after V lost 0 bases and J lost 7 bases. The germline V gene has CDR1 SEHNR and CDR2 FQNEAQ (reference sequence).

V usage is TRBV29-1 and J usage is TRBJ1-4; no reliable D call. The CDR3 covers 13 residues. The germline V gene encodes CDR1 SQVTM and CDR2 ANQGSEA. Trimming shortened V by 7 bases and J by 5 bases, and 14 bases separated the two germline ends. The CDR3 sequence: CSEGGSRNEKLFF. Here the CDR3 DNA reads TGCAGCGAGGGCGGCAGCCGGAATGAAAAACTGTTTTTT.

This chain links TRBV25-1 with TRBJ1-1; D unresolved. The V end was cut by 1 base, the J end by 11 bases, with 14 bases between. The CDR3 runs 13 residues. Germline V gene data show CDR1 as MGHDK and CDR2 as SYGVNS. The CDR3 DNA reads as TGTGCCAGCAGTGAATGGGAGGGCCGGGTCGCTTTCTTT. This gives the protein CASSEWEGRVAFF. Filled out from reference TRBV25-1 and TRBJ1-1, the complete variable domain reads EADIYQTPRYLVIGTGKKITLECSQTMGHDKMYWYQQDPGMELHLIHYSYGVNSTEKGDLSSESTVSRIRTEHFPLTLESARPSHTSQYLCASSEWEGRVAFFGQGTRLTVV.

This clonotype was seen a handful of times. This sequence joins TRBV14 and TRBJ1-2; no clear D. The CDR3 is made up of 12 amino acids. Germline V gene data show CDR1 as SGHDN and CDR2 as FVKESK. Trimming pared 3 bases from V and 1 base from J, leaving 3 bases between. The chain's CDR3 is CASSQINYGYTF. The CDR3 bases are TGTGCCAGCAGCCAGATTAACTATGGCTACACCTTC.

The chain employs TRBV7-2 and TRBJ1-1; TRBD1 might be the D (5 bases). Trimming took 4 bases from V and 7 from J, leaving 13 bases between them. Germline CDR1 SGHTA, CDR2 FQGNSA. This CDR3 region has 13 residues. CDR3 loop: CASSWGRYVEAFF. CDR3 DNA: TGTGCCAGCAGCTGGGGGAGGTATGTTGAAGCTTTCTTT.

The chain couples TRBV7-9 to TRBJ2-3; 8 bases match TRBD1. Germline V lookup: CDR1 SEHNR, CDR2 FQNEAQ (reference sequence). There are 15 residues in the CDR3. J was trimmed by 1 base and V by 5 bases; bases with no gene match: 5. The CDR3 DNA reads TGTGCCAGCAGCATGACAGGGGAGGGCACAGATACGCAGTATTTT. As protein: CASSMTGEGTDTQYF.